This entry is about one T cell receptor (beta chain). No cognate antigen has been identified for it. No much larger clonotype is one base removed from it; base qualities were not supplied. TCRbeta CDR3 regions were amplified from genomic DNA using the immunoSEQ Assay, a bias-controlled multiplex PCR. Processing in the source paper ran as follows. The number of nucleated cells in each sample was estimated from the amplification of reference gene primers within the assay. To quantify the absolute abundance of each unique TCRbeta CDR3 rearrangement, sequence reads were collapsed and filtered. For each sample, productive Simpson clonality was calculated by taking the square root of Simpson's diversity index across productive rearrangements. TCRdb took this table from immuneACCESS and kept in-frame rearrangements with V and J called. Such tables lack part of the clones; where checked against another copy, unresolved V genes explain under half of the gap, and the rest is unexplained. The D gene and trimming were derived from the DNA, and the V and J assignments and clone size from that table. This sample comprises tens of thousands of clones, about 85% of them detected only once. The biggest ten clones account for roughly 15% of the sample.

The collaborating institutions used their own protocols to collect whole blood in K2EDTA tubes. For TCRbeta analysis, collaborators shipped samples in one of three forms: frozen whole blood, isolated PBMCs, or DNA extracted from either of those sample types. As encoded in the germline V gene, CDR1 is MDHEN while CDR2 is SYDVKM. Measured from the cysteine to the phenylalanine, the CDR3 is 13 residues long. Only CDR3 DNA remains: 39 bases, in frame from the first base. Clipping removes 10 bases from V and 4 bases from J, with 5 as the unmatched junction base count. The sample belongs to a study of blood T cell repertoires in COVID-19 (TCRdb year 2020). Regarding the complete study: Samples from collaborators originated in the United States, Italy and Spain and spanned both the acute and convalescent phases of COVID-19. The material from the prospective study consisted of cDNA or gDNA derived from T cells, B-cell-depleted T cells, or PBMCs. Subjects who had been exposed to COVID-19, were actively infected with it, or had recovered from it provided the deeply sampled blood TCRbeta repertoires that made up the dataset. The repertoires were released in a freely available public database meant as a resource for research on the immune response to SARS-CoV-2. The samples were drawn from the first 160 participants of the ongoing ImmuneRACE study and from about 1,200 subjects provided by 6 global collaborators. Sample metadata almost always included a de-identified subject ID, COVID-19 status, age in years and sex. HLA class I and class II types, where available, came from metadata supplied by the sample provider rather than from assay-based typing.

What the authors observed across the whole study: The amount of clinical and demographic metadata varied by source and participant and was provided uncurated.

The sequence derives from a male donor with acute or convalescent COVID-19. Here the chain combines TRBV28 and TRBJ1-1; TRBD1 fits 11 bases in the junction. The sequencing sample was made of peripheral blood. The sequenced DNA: TGTGCCAAGGACAGGGGGCGTGTCACTGAAGCTTTCTTT. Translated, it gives CAKDRGRVTEAFF.